Below are 13 T cell receptor beta chains sequenced from a single sample in a study of OX40 agonist ivuxolimab in advanced cancers. Library construction relied on the immunoSEQ multiplex PCR assay. As stored in TCRdb, this immuneACCESS dataset retains in-frame rearrangements with V and J assigned. A fraction of the clones does not appear; measured against another copy, unresolved V genes explain less than half of the discrepancy, and the remainder lacks a known reason. Within this sample are tens of thousands of clones, with nearly 90% of them counted one time only. The top ten constitute about 0.64% of the sample. The starting material was CD4+ or CD8+ T cells sorted from blood, obtained in a trial of the OX40 agonist ivuxolimab. These receptor sequences come from an adult with an advanced solid tumor such as melanoma, head and neck, liver or kidney cancer.

The chain has TRBV4-1 and TRBJ1-3; D gene unclear. V dropped 0 bases and J dropped 0 bases, with 15 bases sitting between them. Germline CDR1 and CDR2: MGHRA and YSYEKL. The CDR3 totals 18 residues. CDR3 in DNA: TGCGCCAGCAGCCAAGAGGTTGCGGGGATCCTCTCTGGAAACACCATATATTTT. This translates into CASSQEVAGILSGNTIYF.

The chain recombines TRBV30 with TRBJ2-7, with D possibly being TRBD1 (6 bases). This CDR3 region has 12 residues. Germline assignment: CDR1 GTSNPN and CDR2 SVGIG (reference sequence). V shed 5 bases and J shed 3 bases, with 11 bases lying between them. The CDR3 loop is CAWRDTHYEQYF. In DNA form, the CDR3 reads TGTGCCTGGCGGGACACCCACTACGAGCAGTACTTC.

V gene TRBV5-4 combines with J gene TRBJ2-1; 10 bases fit TRBD2. Per germline, CDR1 SGHNT and CDR2 YYREEE (reference sequence). This CDR3 comprises 17 residues. With 2 bases clipped from V and 0 bases from J, the junction kept 5 bases outside the gene matches. The CDR3 sequence is CASSFPLAGVSYNEQFF. CDR3 bases: TGTGCCAGCAGCTTTCCGCTAGCGGGGGTCTCCTACAATGAGCAGTTCTTC.

This chain connects TRBV5-4 to TRBJ2-3; possibly TRBD2 for D (6 bases). Per the germline V gene, CDR1 is SGHNT and CDR2 is YYREEE (reference sequence). The CDR3 totals 14 residues. V was shortened by 1 base and J by 0 bases, with 6 bases between the two germline ends. CDR3 sequence: CASSLTSSTDTQYF. In DNA form, the CDR3 reads TGTGCCAGCAGCTTGACTAGCAGCACAGATACGCAGTATTTT.

The chain recombines TRBV5-1 with TRBJ1-4; D unresolved. CDR1 and CDR2 (germline): SGHRS, YFSETQ. Trimming pared 4 bases from V and 0 bases from J, leaving 10 bases between. The CDR3 covers 15 residues. As DNA, the CDR3 is TGCGCCAGCAGCCCCCGGAACTCAACTAATGAAAAACTGTTTTTT. This codes for CASSPRNSTNEKLFF.

This clone is a singleton in its sample. The V call is TRBV9, the J call TRBJ2-1; D is possibly TRBD1 (6 bases). The germline V gene has CDR1 SGDLS and CDR2 YYNGEE. With 3 bases removed from V and 4 bases from J, the gap between germline ends came to 14 bases. The CDR3 runs to 15 residues. This CDR3 is CASSAGQGRYNEQFF. CDR3 DNA sequence: TGTGCCAGCAGCGCCGGCCAGGGGCGGTACAATGAGCAGTTCTTC.

The gene calls are TRBV2 and TRBJ2-4, with D perhaps matching TRBD2 (6 bases). CDR1 and CDR2 from the germline V gene are SNHLY and FYNNEI. V was clipped by 8 bases and J by 11 bases, with 22 bases between them. The CDR3 runs to 14 residues. CDR3 sequence: CASAAGPGVGVQYF. CDR3 bases: TGTGCCAGCGCGGCGGGGCCCGGAGTTGGGGTTCAGTACTTC. Full variable domain (outside the CDR3, taken from reference TRBV2 and TRBJ2-4): EPEVTQTPSHQVTQMGQEVILRCVPISNHLYFYWYRQILGQKVEFLVSFYNNEISEKSEIFDDQFSVERPDGSNFTLKIRSTKLEDSAMYFCASAAGPGVGVQYFGAGTRLSVL.

This clone was found once. The chain uses TRBV5-5 and TRBJ1-2; D not certain. This CDR3 region has 15 residues. Germline loops: CDR1 SGHKS, CDR2 YYEKEE (reference sequence). V was pared by 0 bases and J by 5 bases, with 14 bases between. Written as DNA, the CDR3 is TGTGCCAGCAGCTTGGGGACCGGGTCAAAATATGGCTACACCTTC. Translation: CASSLGTGSKYGYTF.

This chain uses TRBV5-1 with TRBJ2-2, with D maybe TRBD1 (5 bases). Germline V gene data show CDR1 as SGHRS and CDR2 as YFSETQ. The CDR3 covers 15 residues. The V end lost 2 bases, the J end lost 1 base, and 9 bases lay between the germline ends. CDR3 DNA: TGCGCCAGCAGCTTTGACAGACAGAACACCGGGGAGCTGTTTTTT. This codes for CASSFDRQNTGELFF.

About this clone itself: At one end the junction does not follow the germline gene, possibly because of a read error. The chain has TRBV5-4 and TRBJ1-2, with D perhaps TRBD1 (5 bases). The CDR3 length is 14 residues. Looked up from germline, CDR1 is SGHNT and CDR2 is YYREEE (reference sequence). In DNA form, the CDR3 reads TGTGCCAGCAGTTTGGGACGGACCCGCTATGGCTACACCTTC. Protein product: CASSLGRTRYGYTF.

The chain recombines TRBV2 with TRBJ2-5, with 7 bases identical to TRBD1. CDR3 length equals 12 residues. Germline V gene lookup returns CDR1 SNHLY and CDR2 FYNNEI. J was trimmed by 3 bases and V by 6 bases; bases with no gene match: 1. CDR3 residues: CASSDREETQYF. As DNA, the CDR3 is TGTGCCAGCAGCGACAGGGAAGAGACCCAGTACTTC.

The table lists this clone with a count of one. This rearrangement joins TRBV4-2 to TRBJ1-6, with TRBD1 matching over 8 bases. The CDR3 sequence is 13 residues long. Trimming at V came to 3 bases and at J to 12 bases, leaving 4 bases not matched to a gene. Germline loops: CDR1 LGHNA, CDR2 YNFKEQ. In DNA, the CDR3 is TGTGCCAGCAGCCAGGACAGGGAAGGACCCCTCCACTTT. This encodes CASSQDREGPLHF.

The chain combines TRBV6-4 with TRBJ2-6, with 9 bases matching TRBD2. The CDR3 covers 19 residues. Germline CDR1 reads MRHNA; CDR2 reads SNTAGT. J was trimmed by 0 bases and V by 6 bases; bases with no gene match: 12. The CDR3 here is CASSLGGSGSDSGANVLTF. DNA for the CDR3: TGTGCCAGCAGCCTCGGGGGTAGCGGGAGTGACTCTGGGGCCAACGTCCTGACTTTC.